This TCR beta chain was profiled in a study of Graves' ophthalmopathy and Graves' hyperthyroidism. Turning to the study itself: Peripheral blood was collected at initial diagnosis, before any treatment.

Germline trimming cut 6 bases from V and 2 bases from J; bases unmatched to any gene: 1. In germline, CDR1 is KGHDR, CDR2 SFDVKD. The CDR3 is 14 residues long. This clonotype was counted ten times or more. As yet, its antigen is unknown. Ophthalmopathy was moderately-to-severely active, CAS at least 3, NOSPECS at least 4, lasting under 3 months. Amplification of TCR beta CDR3 regions used RNA transcripts. Investigators did first-round RT-PCR with HTBI primers, then second-round multiplex PCR. TCRdb reprocessed the multiplex PCR reads with MiXCR, giving one entry per CDR3 protein. The table records over 450,000 distinct CDR3 sequences, approximately 14% of them present only once. General observations from the study: Blood also held most thyroid clonotypes expanded above 0.001 frequency.

Sequenced material: blood. The V call is TRBV24-1, the J call TRBJ2-5; 11 bases map to TRBD1. The sequence came from a woman in her twenties or thirties with Graves' ophthalmopathy. CDR3 DNA: TGTGCCACCAGTCGGGACAGGGGGCAAGAGACCCAGTACTTC. Residues: CATSRDRGQETQYF.